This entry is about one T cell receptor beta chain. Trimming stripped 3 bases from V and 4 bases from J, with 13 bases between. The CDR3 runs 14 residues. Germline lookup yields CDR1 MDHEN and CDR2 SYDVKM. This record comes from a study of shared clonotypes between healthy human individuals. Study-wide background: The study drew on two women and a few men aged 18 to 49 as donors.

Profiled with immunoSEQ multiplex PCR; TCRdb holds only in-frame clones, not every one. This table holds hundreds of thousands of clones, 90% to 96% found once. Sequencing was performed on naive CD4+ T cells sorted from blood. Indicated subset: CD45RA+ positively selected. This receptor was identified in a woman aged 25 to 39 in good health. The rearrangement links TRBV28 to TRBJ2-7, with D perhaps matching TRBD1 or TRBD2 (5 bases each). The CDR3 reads CASSFLQGAYEQYF. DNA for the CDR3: TGTGCCAGCAGTTTCCTCCAGGGAGCATACGAGCAGTACTTC.